The rows below give T cell receptor beta chains drawn from one sample of a study of early T cells in non-severe SARS-CoV-2 infection. TCRdb itself ran the 5' RACE reads through MiXCR, one entry per CDR3 protein. The repertoire includes 17,000 or so distinct CDR3 sequences, more than 5.5% of them detected once, and roughly 6.8% sits in the top ten. Sequencing was performed on whole blood, taken at baseline. The source of these receptors is an adult who was a healthcare worker with PCR-confirmed SARS-CoV-2 infection or an uninfected control (not recorded which). Each CDR3 is given with its conserved first and last residue. Each record gives: CDR3 protein, CDR3 DNA, J gene, clone size, V gene, D gene. A D gene is named only where the DNA matches it firmly. For some rows the clone size is stated as once, few or many, or as a class when expanded; others skip it.

CASLHGPGSGETQYF TGCGCCAGCCTACACGGTCCGGGTTCGGGAGAGACCCAGTACTTC TRBJ2-5 NA TRBV5-1 NA
CASSFSGTVAKNIQYF TGTGCCAGCAGCTTTTCCGGGACAGTAGCCAAAAACATTCAGTACTTC TRBJ2-4 NA TRBV11-2 TRBD1
CASSQARGRESEQFF TGTGCCAGCAGCCAAGCCCGGGGACGAGAGAGTGAGCAGTTCTTC TRBJ2-1 NA TRBV3-1 NA
CASTLRTGVTEAFF TGTGCCAGCACCCTAAGAACAGGTGTAACTGAAGCTTTCTTT TRBJ1-1 NA TRBV14 NA
CASSLAEETQYF TGTGCCAGCAGCTTAGCGGAAGAGACCCAGTACTTC TRBJ2-5 many TRBV11-3 NA
CASSYMGQGLSGELFF TGTGCCAGCAGTTACATGGGACAGGGTCTTTCCGGGGAGCTGTTTTTT TRBJ2-2 many TRBV6-5 TRBD1
CASSDLFDRGNEQYF TGCGCCAGCAGCGACCTCTTCGACAGGGGCAACGAGCAGTACTTC TRBJ2-7 many TRBV5-1 TRBD1
CASSLPPGQHTGELFF TGTGCCAGCTCACTTCCCCCGGGACAGCACACCGGGGAGCTGTTTTTT TRBJ2-2 many TRBV18 TRBD1
CASSVGAADNTGELFF TGTGCCAGCAGCGTAGGGGCAGCTGATAACACCGGGGAGCTGTTTTTT TRBJ2-2 few TRBV9 NA
CASSLASSSNQPQHF TGTGCCAGCAGCTTAGCATCGAGTAGCAATCAGCCCCAGCATTTT TRBJ1-5 many TRBV7-2 NA
CASSHGGQRELFF TGTGCCAGCAGCCACGGTGGACAGCGGGAGCTGTTTTTT TRBJ2-2 many TRBV14 NA
CASSISGQLSEQYF TGTGCCAGCAGTATCTCGGGACAGCTCTCCGAGCAGTACTTC TRBJ2-7 many TRBV5-5 TRBD1
CASSQLVQGPKNTEAFF TGCGCCAGCAGCCAATTAGTGCAGGGCCCCAAGAACACTGAAGCTTTCTTT TRBJ1-1 many TRBV4-1 NA
CASSEFSRAGDTQYF TGCGCCAGCAGTGAGTTTTCCCGGGCCGGGGATACGCAGTATTTT TRBJ2-3 many TRBV10-1 NA
CASSQLHSGEKLFF TGCGCCAGCAGCCAATTACATTCTGGGGAAAAACTGTTTTTT TRBJ1-4 NA TRBV4-1 NA
CASSQDIRGGTDTQYF TGCGCCAGCAGCCAAGATATCAGGGGGGGCACAGATACGCAGTATTTT TRBJ2-3 NA TRBV4-1 NA
CSVGRSLAEAFF TGCAGCGTCGGACGGTCACTGGCCGAAGCTTTCTTT TRBJ1-1 few TRBV29-1 NA
CASSGGTTDTQYF TGTGCCAGCAGTGGTGGGACAACAGATACGCAGTATTTT TRBJ2-3 medium-sized TRBV6-4 NA
CASSLVSADTQYF TGTGCCAGCAGCTTGGTGTCCGCAGATACGCAGTATTTT TRBJ2-3 many TRBV5-4 NA
CASRGGSATEAFF TGCGCCAGCCGGGGGGGCTCGGCCACTGAAGCTTTCTTT TRBJ1-1 medium-sized TRBV10-1 NA
CASSPSPGAGETQYF TGTGCCAGCTCACCAAGTCCAGGTGCGGGAGAGACCCAGTACTTC TRBJ2-5 few TRBV18 NA
CSASLMGLNTEAFF TGCAGTGCTAGTCTTATGGGTTTGAACACTGAAGCTTTCTTT TRBJ1-1 many TRBV20-1 NA
CASSPRGGEQYF TGTGCCAGCTCACCAAGAGGGGGCGAGCAGTACTTC TRBJ2-7 NA TRBV18 NA
CASSLVPVQETQYF TGCGCCAGCAGCTTGGTACCAGTTCAAGAGACCCAGTACTTC TRBJ2-5 many TRBV5-1 NA
CASSFSGDTDTQYF TGTGCCAGCAGCTTTAGCGGGGATACAGATACGCAGTATTTT TRBJ2-3 NA TRBV7-9 TRBD2
CASSARKTWNTGELFF TGTGCCAGCAGCGCCAGGAAGACATGGAACACCGGGGAGCTGTTTTTT TRBJ2-2 many TRBV11-2 NA
CSAVRRAPGEQYF TGCAGTGCTGTCCGACGGGCCCCTGGCGAGCAGTACTTC TRBJ2-7 many TRBV20-1 NA
CASSHPGTSWANVLTF TGTGCCAGCAGTCACCCCGGGACCAGCTGGGCCAACGTCCTGACTTTC TRBJ2-6 many TRBV12-3/TRBV12-4 NA
CASSGMGLSSDEQYF TGTGCCAGCAGCGGTATGGGGTTGAGTAGCGACGAGCAGTACTTC TRBJ2-7 many TRBV7-8 NA
CASRKSGDTDTQYF TGTGCCAGTAGGAAATCGGGGGACACAGATACGCAGTATTTT TRBJ2-3 many TRBV19 NA
CASSQDQASSYEQYF TGCGCCAGCAGCCAAGACCAGGCCTCCTCCTACGAGCAGTACTTC TRBJ2-7 medium-sized TRBV4-3 NA
CASSGGTDTDTQYF TGTGCCAGTAGTGGAGGGACGGACACAGATACGCAGTATTTT TRBJ2-3 NA TRBV19 NA
CASSDWRGSDEKLFF TGTGCCAGCAGTGATTGGAGAGGGTCGGATGAAAAACTGTTTTTT TRBJ1-4 many TRBV25-1 NA
CASSFGGDLAEAFF TGCGCCAGCAGCTTCGGAGGGGATTTGGCTGAAGCTTTCTTT TRBJ1-1 many TRBV5-1 NA
CSVNIAGDGGTQYF TGCAGCGTTAACATAGCGGGGGACGGCGGGACCCAGTACTTC TRBJ2-5 medium-sized TRBV29-1 TRBD2
CASSDYGTAATNEKLFF TGTGCCAGTAGCGATTATGGGACAGCCGCAACTAATGAAAAACTGTTTTTT TRBJ1-4 few TRBV19 TRBD1
CSARGSTGGLSYEQYF TGCAGTGCTAGAGGTTCGACCGGGGGCCTCTCCTACGAGCAGTACTTC TRBJ2-7 NA TRBV20-1 NA
CISVSEAHRGAGGDGYTF NA TRBJ1-2 many TRBV7-5 NA
CASSQVGGEHEQYF TGCGCCAGCAGCCAAGTGGGGGGAGAACACGAGCAGTACTTC TRBJ2-7 many TRBV4-3 NA
CASSPLDAGSREQYF TGTGCCAGCAGCCCCTTGGACGCAGGGAGTCGCGAGCAGTACTTC TRBJ2-7 NA TRBV7-9 NA
CASSPWTGGIYEQYF TGTGCCAGCAGCCCCTGGACAGGGGGAATTTACGAGCAGTACTTC TRBJ2-7 many TRBV7-2 TRBD1
CASSQPATGGAETQYF TGTGCCAGCAGCCAACCTGCAACGGGGGGGGCGGAGACCCAGTACTTC TRBJ2-5 many TRBV7-2 TRBD2